The 17 T cell receptor beta chains in this list originate from one sample, sequenced in a study of shared T cell receptors in the human thymus. TCRdb keeps only in-frame clones here, not all; method: immunoSEQ multiplex PCR. The repertoire holds around 340,000 clones, with 95% as singletons. Sequences were obtained from thymocytes. The origin of the receptors is a human donor.

This clone was recorded a few times. The gene calls are TRBV4-1 and TRBJ2-2; 10 nucleotides agree with TRBD1. The junction had 12 bases not matched to a gene; V was cut back by 4 bases and J by 7 bases. From germline, CDR1 is MGHRA and CDR2 YSYEKL. The CDR3 has 17 residues. CDR3 DNA: TGCGCCAGCAGCCTCGCCGGGACAGGGGCGAAGGTCGGGGAGCTGTTTTTT. It yields the protein CASSLAGTGAKVGELFF.

The rearrangement joins TRBV28 to TRBJ1-5; 7 nucleotides line up with TRBD1. V dropped 6 bases and J dropped 1; count of bases not matched to a gene: 9. This CDR3 has 16 residues. Germline CDR1 MDHEN, CDR2 SYDVKM. CDR3 coding DNA: TGTGCCAGCAGCTTTTCGGGACAGACAAGCAATCAGCCCCAGCATTTT. It is translated as CASSFSGQTSNQPQHF.

J is TRBJ1-2 and V is TRBV27, with D tentatively TRBD1 (6 bases). The V end was cut by 2 bases, the J end by 8 bases, with 18 bases between. CDR3 size: 15 residues. Germline CDR1 is MNHEY and CDR2 is SMNVEV (reference sequence). Written as DNA, the CDR3 is TGTGCCAGCAGTTTAATTCCCAGCGGGGGGGGCGGCTACACCTTC. Translating gives CASSLIPSGGGGYTF.

The chain links TRBV19 to TRBJ2-1; no firm D call. Deletions cut 5 bases from V and 0 bases from J, with 11 bases between. CDR1 and CDR2 (germline): LNHDA, SQIVND (reference sequence). This CDR3 has 15 amino acids. Here the CDR3 DNA reads TGTGCCAGTAGTTACCGAACGGGCTCCTACAATGAGCAGTTCTTC. It encodes CASSYRTGSYNEQFF.

V gene TRBV5-6 combines with J gene TRBJ2-1; 11 bases match TRBD2. Losses at the gene ends were 1 base for V and 7 bases for J; bases not matched to a gene: 4. This CDR3 has 15 amino acids. Germline values: CDR1 SGHDT, CDR2 YYEEEE. The DNA of the CDR3 is TGTGCCAGCAGCTTGACTAGCGGGAGCGGAAATGAGCAGTTCTTC. This encodes CASSLTSGSGNEQFF. Supplemented by reference TRBV5-6 and TRBJ2-1, the full variable domain reads DAGVTQSPTHLIKTRGQQVTLRCSPKSGHDTVSWYQQALGQGPQFIFQYYEEEERQRGNFPDRFSGHQFPNYSSELNVNALLLGDSALYLCASSLTSGSGNEQFFGPGTRLTVL.

The chain uses TRBV30 and TRBJ2-7; 10 bases align to TRBD1. CDR1 and CDR2 (germline): GTSNPN, SVGIG (reference sequence). This CDR3 is 18 amino acids long. With V trimmed by 5 bases and J by 3 bases, 19 bases remained unmatched. CDR3 DNA sequence: TGTGCCTGGGCTCCCGGGACAGGGGTTTGGGGTAACATCTACGAGCAGTACTTC. Its translation: CAWAPGTGVWGNIYEQYF.

J is TRBJ2-7 and V is TRBV6-5; maybe TRBD1 (6 bases). Trimming removed 0 bases from V and 2 bases from J, with 11 bases in between. CDR1 and CDR2 (germline): MNHEY, SVGAGI. This CDR3 region has 15 residues. Here the CDR3 DNA reads TGTGCCAGCAGTTACTCTCCAGGGGACGCCTACGAGCAGTACTTC. Amino acid sequence: CASSYSPGDAYEQYF.

The V gene is TRBV11-2, the J gene TRBJ2-5; D is ambiguous. V gave up 2 bases and J gave up 2 bases, with 6 bases separating them. The germline V gene has CDR1 SGHAT and CDR2 FQNNGV. The length of the CDR3 is 13 residues. CDR3 in amino acids: CASSLSSQETQYF. The CDR3 DNA sequence: TGTGCCAGCAGCTTATCATCGCAAGAGACCCAGTACTTC.

J is TRBJ1-5 and V is TRBV7-2; 8 nucleotides align to TRBD1. Per the germline V gene, CDR1 is SGHTA and CDR2 is FQGNSA. Trimming cost V 3 bases and J 0 bases; bases outside gene matches: 10. CDR3 length: 18 amino acids. CDR3 sequence (DNA): TGTGCCAGCAGCTTGACGGACAGGGACTTTTATAGCAATCAGCCCCAGCATTTT. Amino acids: CASSLTDRDFYSNQPQHF.

The gene calls are TRBV10-2 and TRBJ1-2; a weak D match, TRBD1 (5 bases). The CDR3 covers 17 residues. V was pared by 4 bases and J by 4 bases, with 22 bases between. Germline V gene data show CDR1 as WSHSY and CDR2 as SAAADI. In DNA, the CDR3 is TGCGCCAGCAGTGTCCCGGATCCTGACAGAAAACCCTATGGCTACACCTTC. Protein sequence: CASSVPDPDRKPYGYTF.

This clone was seen only once. The V gene is TRBV7-2, the J gene TRBJ2-1; tentatively, D is TRBD2 (6 bases). Germline V gives CDR1 SGHTA, CDR2 FQGNSA. Trimming removed 1 base at V and 7 bases at J, with 14 bases between. The CDR3 runs 15 residues. CDR3 sequence (DNA): TGTGCCAGCAGCTTAGACGGGAGTGTCTGGAATGAGCAGTTCTTC. Translating gives CASSLDGSVWNEQFF.

The table lists this clone with a count of one. The chain combines TRBV15 with TRBJ2-2; 7 bases line up with TRBD1. Germline V gene data show CDR1 as LNHNV and CDR2 as YYDKDF (reference sequence). The junction had 9 bases not matched to a gene; V was cut back by 3 bases and J by 2 bases. CDR3 size: 17 residues. This CDR3 reads CATSRAGTDFNTGELFF. CDR3 coding DNA: TGTGCCACCAGCAGGGCCGGGACAGATTTCAACACCGGGGAGCTGTTTTTT.

The chain is built from TRBV29-1 and TRBJ2-7; TRBD1 is a possible D gene (6 bases). Germline V gene sequence: CDR1 SQVTM, CDR2 ANQGSEA. V lost 5 bases and J lost 2, with 19 bases in between. The CDR3 loop spans 15 amino acids. CDR3 coding DNA: TGCAGCGTTACCGACGACAGGAAAGACGCCTACGAGCAGTACTTC. Its translation is CSVTDDRKDAYEQYF.

The chain links TRBV6-6 to TRBJ1-4; D gene unclear. Trimming left V 2 bases short and J 3 bases short, with 7 bases between. CDR1 and CDR2 from the germline V gene are MNHNY and SVGAGI (reference sequence). The CDR3 runs to 14 residues. CDR3: CASSYKTANEKLFF. CDR3 DNA sequence: TGTGCCAGCAGTTACAAGACGGCTAATGAAAAACTGTTTTTT.

The chain links TRBV4-1 to TRBJ1-6, with D tentatively TRBD1 (6 bases). This CDR3 has 20 amino acids. Germline-derived CDR1 and CDR2 are MGHRA and YSYEKL. V lost 1 base to trimming and J lost 0 bases, with 19 bases between them. CDR3 sequence (DNA): TGCGCCAGCAGCCAAGTTTTAGAGGCAGGGGATAGCTCCTATAATTCACCCCTCCACTTT. Its translation is CASSQVLEAGDSSYNSPLHF.

The chain joins TRBV6-5 to TRBJ2-3; no firm D call. The ends were cut back, 0 bases at V and 9 bases at J, with 19 bases in the middle. The germline CDR1 and CDR2 sequences are MNHEY and SVGAGI. The CDR3 has 16 amino acids. The DNA of the CDR3 is TGTGCCAGCAGTTACTCGAGAACCAACCTCCTCCCAACGCAGTATTTT. Translated: CASSYSRTNLLPTQYF.

This chain uses TRBV7-6 with TRBJ2-1; maybe TRBD2 (7 bases). This CDR3 is 19 amino acids long. Germline values: CDR1 SGHVS, CDR2 FNYEAQ. Trimming left V 1 base short and J 8 bases short, with 27 bases between. The CDR3 region has the DNA TGTGCCAGCAGCTTAGGGGGGCGGGACTACCCAAGGGCCGGGGATGAGCAGTTCTTC. Translation gives CASSLGGRDYPRAGDEQFF. The full variable domain, with the rest looked up from reference TRBV7-6 and TRBJ2-1, is GAGVSQSPRYKVTKRGQDVALRCDPISGHVSLYWYRQALGQGPEFLTYFNYEAQQDKSGLPNDRFSAERPEGSISTLTIQRTEQRDSAMYRCASSLGGRDYPRAGDEQFFGPGTRLTVL.